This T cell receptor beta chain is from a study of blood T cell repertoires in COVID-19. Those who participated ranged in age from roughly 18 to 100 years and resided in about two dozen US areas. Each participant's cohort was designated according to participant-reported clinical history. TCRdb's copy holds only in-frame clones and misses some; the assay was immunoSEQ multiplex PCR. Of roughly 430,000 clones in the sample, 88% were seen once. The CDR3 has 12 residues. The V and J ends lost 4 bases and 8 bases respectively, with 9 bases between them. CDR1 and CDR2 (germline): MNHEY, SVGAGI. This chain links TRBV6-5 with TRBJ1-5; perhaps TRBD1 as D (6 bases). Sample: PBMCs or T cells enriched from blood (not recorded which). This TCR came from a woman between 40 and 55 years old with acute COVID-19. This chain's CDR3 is CASSSPGEPQHF. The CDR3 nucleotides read TGTGCCAGCAGTTCGCCAGGGGAGCCCCAGCATTTT.